The source of this TCR beta chain is a study of shared clonotypes between healthy human individuals. Trimming removed 2 bases from V and 0 bases from J; junction bases left unmatched: 10. Germline V gene lookup returns CDR1 SGDLS and CDR2 YYNGEE. CDR3 length: 19 residues. Healthy HIV-negative adults without recent acute infections or vaccinations served as donors. General observations from the study: Larger estimated richness was generally seen in naive subsets than in memory subsets. Non-shared clonotypes showed lower generation probabilities than clonotypes common to all four donors. Exclusively blood specimens were collected; tissue repertoires likely differ.

For this clone: Antigen unknown.

Clones were read by immunoSEQ multiplex PCR, and TCRdb kept only the in-frame ones, dropping some. The sample has around 2.3 million clones, approximately 95% seen once. The sequence was obtained from a man aged 18 to 29 in good health. Sequencing was done on a sample of naive CD4+ T cells sorted from blood. Subset: CD45RA+ positively selected. The chain is built from TRBV9 and TRBJ2-1; 11 positions agree with TRBD2. CDR3 sequence (DNA): TGTGCCAGCAGCGTCGGGGTAGCGGGAGGGCCGACCTCCTACAATGAGCAGTTCTTC. Protein: CASSVGVAGGPTSYNEQFF.